The rows below give T cell receptor beta chains drawn from one sample of a study of T cells after yellow fever vaccination. Via MiXCR, TCRdb re-called the 5' RACE reads, giving one row per CDR3 protein. The sample has a few hundred thousand distinct CDR3 sequences, around 7% seen once. The sequenced sample was PBMCs, obtained more than 40 days after the first yellow fever vaccination. These receptors all come from a man in his late teens or twenties who received the YFV17D yellow fever vaccine. CDR3s include the opening cysteine and the closing phenylalanine or tryptophan. The D gene is left open where the match is weak. The size of a clone is reported for some rows only, either as once, few or many, or as a class for expanded clones.

j_call clone_size d_call v_call cdr3_nt cdr3_aa
TRBJ2-5 NA NA TRBV5-1 TGCGCCAGCAGCTTGGGGTTCCGGCGTGTAGAGACCCAGTACTTC CASSLGFRRVETQYF
TRBJ2-5 many TRBD2 TRBV7-9 TGTGCCAGCAGCCAACTAGCGGGGGGGCAGGAGACCCAGTACTTC CASSQLAGGQETQYF
TRBJ2-1 once TRBD1 TRBV27 TGCACCAGCAGTTTAAGACAGGGAAGCTCCTACAATGAGCAGTTCTTC CTSSLRQGSSYNEQFF
TRBJ2-3 NA NA TRBV7-9 TGTGCCAGCAGCCCAAGACGGGGGACATTCACAGATACGCAGTATTTT CASSPRRGTFTDTQYF
TRBJ2-7 few TRBD1 TRBV5-5 TGTGCCAGCAGCTTGGCCCGTCACCCGGGACAGGACTACTACGAGCAGTACTTC CASSLARHPGQDYYEQYF
TRBJ1-1 NA TRBD1 TRBV24-1 TGTGCCACCAGTGCGGGGACAGCGAGCACTGAAGCTTTCTTT CATSAGTASTEAFF
TRBJ2-1 NA TRBD2 TRBV11-2 TGTGCCAGCACCCCAACCGGGCGGGGGGCGTACCGGAATGAGCAGTTCTTC CASTPTGRGAYRNEQFF
TRBJ2-3 NA TRBD2 TRBV24-1 TGTGCCACCAGTGCCTCCCAGGGAGGGGCAGATACGCAGTATTTT CATSASQGGADTQYF
TRBJ1-4 NA NA TRBV6-2/TRBV6-3 TGTGCCAGCACTCCTCGGCGTACGGGTAATGAAAAACTGTTTTTT CASTPRRTGNEKLFF
TRBJ2-1 NA NA TRBV27 TGTGCCAGCAGCCCGATGCAACAGGGCGTCGATGAGCAGTTCTTC CASSPMQQGVDEQFF
TRBJ2-1 few TRBD1 TRBV24-1 TGTGCCACCAGTGACCCCGGGACAGGGGTAGCTGAGCAGTTCTTC CATSDPGTGVAEQFF
TRBJ2-3 NA NA TRBV5-1 TGCGCCAGCAGCTCAGCAACATCTAGCACAGATACGCAGTATTTT CASSSATSSTDTQYF
TRBJ2-4 many NA TRBV18 TGTGCCAGCTCACCACCGTCCCGCGTTTCAGACATTCAGTACTTC CASSPPSRVSDIQYF